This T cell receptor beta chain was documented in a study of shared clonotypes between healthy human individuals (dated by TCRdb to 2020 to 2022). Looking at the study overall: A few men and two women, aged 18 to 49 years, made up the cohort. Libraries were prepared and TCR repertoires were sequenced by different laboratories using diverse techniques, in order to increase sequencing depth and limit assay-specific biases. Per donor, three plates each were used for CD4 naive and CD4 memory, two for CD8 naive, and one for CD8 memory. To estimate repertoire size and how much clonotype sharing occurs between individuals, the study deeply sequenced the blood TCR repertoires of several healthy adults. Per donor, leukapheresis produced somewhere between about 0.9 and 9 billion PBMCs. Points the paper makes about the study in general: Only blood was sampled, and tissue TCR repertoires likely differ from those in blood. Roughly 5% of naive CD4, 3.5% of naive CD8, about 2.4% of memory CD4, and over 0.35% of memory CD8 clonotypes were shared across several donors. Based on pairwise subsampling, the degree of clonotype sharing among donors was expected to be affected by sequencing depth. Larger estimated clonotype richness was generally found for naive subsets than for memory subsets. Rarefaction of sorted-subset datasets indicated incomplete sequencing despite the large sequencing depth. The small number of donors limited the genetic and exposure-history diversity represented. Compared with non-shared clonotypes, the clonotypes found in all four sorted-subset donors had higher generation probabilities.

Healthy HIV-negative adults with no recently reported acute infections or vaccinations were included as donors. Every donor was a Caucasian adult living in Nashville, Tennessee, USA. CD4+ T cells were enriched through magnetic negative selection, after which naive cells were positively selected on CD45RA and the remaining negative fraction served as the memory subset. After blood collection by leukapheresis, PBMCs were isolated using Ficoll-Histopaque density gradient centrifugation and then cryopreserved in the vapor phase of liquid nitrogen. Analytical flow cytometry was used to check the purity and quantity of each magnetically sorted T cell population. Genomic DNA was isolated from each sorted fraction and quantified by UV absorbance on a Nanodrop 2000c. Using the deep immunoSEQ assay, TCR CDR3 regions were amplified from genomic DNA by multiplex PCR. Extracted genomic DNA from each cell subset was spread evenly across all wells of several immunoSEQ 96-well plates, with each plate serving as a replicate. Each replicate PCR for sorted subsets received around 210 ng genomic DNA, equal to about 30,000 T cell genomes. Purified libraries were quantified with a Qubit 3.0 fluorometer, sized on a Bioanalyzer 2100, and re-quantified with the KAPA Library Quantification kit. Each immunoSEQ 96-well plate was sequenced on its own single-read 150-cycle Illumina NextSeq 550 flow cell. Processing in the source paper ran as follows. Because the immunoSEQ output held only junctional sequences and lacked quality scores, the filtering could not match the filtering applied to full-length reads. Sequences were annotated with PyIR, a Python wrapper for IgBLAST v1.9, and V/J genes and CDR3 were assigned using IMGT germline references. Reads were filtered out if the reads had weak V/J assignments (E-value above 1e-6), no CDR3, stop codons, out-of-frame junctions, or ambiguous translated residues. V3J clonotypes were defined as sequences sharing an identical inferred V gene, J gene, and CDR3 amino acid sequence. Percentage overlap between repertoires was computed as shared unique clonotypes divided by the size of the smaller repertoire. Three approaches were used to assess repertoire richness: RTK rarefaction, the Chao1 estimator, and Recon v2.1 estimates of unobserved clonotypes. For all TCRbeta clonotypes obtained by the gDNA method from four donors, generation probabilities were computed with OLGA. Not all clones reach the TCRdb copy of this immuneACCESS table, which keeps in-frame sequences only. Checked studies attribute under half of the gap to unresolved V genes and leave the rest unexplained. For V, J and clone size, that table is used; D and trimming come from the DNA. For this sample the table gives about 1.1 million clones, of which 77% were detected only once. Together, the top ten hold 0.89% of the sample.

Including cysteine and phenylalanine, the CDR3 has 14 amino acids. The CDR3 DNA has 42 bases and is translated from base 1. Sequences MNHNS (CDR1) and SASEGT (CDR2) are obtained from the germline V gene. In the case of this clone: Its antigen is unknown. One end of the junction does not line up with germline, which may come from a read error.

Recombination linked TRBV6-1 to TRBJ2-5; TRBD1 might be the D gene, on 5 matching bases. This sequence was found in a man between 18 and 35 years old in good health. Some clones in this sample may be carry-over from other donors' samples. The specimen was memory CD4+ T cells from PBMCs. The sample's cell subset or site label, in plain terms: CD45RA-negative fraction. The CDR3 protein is CASCETEAQETQYF. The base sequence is TGTGCCAGCTGTGAGACAGAAGCCCAAGAGACCCAGTACTTC.